Reported below is one TCR beta chain. The source of the sample is a study of Ad26.COV2.S vaccination and SARS-CoV-2 variants. Study in general: Of the COV1001 trial arms, the Ad26.COV2.S arm included the donor. By the intramuscular route, Ad26.COV2.S was given once, or twice 56 days apart.

The repertoire was sequenced with immunoSEQ multiplex PCR; TCRdb's copy has only in-frame clones and lacks some. The sample gives fewer than 500,000 clones, roughly 87% of which show up once; around 4.5% is in the top ten. The sample's treatment: around 19 received Ad26.COV2.S at low or high dose, single or two shots; 5 received placebo; per-sample allocation not given. Sampling was performed 63 days after the first vaccine or placebo injection. This CDR3 has 16 amino acids. Germline V lookup: CDR1 LNHDA, CDR2 SQIVND (reference sequence). The V end lost 6 bases, the J end lost 6 bases, and 18 bases lay between the germline ends.

The source is a person aged 18-60 years who received the Ad26.COV2.S COVID-19 vaccine or a placebo. The input for sequencing was peripheral blood, taken in a trial of Ad26.COV2.S vaccine versus placebo. The chain uses TRBV19 and TRBJ1-6; D ambiguous. In DNA, the CDR3 is TGTGCCAGTAGCCCGAGGACTTCCGCCTCTAATTCACCCCTCCACTTT. Its protein is CASSPRTSASNSPLHF. The full variable domain, its missing parts supplied by reference TRBV19 and TRBJ1-6, is DGGITQSPKYLFRKEGQNVTLSCEQNLNHDAMYWYRQDPGQGLRLIYYSQIVNDFQKGDIAEGYSVSREKKESFPLTVTSAQKNPTAFYLCASSPRTSASNSPLHFGNGTRLTVT.